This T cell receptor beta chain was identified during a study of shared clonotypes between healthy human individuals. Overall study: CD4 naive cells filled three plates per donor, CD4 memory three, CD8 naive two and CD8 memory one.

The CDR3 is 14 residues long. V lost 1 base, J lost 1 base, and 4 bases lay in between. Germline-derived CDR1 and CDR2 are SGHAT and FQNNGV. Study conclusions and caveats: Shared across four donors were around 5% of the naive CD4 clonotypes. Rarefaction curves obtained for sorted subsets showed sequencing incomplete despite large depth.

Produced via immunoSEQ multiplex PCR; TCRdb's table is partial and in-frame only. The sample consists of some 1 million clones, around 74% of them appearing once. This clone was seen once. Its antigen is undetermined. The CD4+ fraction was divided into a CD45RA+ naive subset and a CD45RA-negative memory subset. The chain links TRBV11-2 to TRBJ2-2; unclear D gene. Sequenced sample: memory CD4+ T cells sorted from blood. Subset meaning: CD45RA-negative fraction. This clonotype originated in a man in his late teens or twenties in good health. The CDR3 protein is CASSLALNTGELFF. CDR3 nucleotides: TGTGCCAGCAGCTTAGCACTGAACACCGGGGAGCTGTTTTTT.